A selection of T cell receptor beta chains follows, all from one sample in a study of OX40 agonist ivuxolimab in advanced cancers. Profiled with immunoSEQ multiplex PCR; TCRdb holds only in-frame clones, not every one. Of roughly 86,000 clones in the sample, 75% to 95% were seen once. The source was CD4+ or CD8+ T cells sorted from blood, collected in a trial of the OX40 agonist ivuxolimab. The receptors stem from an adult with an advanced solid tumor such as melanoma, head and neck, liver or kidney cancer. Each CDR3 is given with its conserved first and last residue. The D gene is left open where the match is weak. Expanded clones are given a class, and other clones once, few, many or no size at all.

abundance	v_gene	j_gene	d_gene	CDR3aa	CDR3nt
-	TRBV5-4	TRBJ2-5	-	CASSFARQETQYF	TGTGCCAGCAGCTTCGCCAGGCAAGAGACCCAGTACTTC
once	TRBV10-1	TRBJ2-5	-	CASSESRAAQETQYF	TGCGCCAGCAGTGAGTCGAGGGCGGCCCAAGAGACCCAGTACTTC
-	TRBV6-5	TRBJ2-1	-	CASSYSWGPSNEQFF	TGTGCCAGCAGTTACTCGTGGGGGCCGAGTAATGAGCAGTTCTTC
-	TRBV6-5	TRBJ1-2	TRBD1	CASRRPGQGDYGYTF	TGTGCCAGCAGACGTCCGGGACAGGGTGACTATGGCTACACCTTC
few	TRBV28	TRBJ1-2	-	CASSRGFYGYTF	TGTGCCAGCTCCCGGGGGTTCTATGGCTACACCTTC
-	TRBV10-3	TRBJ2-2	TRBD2	CAISGLAGEAGELFF	TGTGCCATCAGTGGACTAGCGGGAGAAGCCGGGGAGCTGTTTTTT
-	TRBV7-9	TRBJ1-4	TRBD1	CASSLGGQPNEKLFF	TGTGCCAGCAGCTTAGGGGGACAGCCAAATGAAAAACTGTTTTTT
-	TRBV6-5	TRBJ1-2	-	CASSGQNYGYTF	TGTGCCAGCAGTGGACAGAACTATGGCTACACCTTC
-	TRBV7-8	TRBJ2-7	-	CASSDTRLGIEQYF	TGTGCCAGCAGCGATACGCGACTAGGGATCGAGCAGTACTTC
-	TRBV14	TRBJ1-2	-	CASSQAGTGNYGYTF	TGTGCCAGCAGCCAAGCTGGGACGGGGAACTATGGCTACACCTTC
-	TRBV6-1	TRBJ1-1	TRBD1	CASRRQGARAFF	TGTGCCAGCAGAAGACAGGGGGCGCGGGCTTTCTTT
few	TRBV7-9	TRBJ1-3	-	CASSPTGALGNTIYF	TGTGCCAGCAGCCCCACGGGGGCACTTGGAAACACCATATATTTT
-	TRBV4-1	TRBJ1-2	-	CASSLSGGGGNYGYTF	TGCGCCAGCAGCCTCTCCGGCGGGGGTGGAAACTATGGCTACACCTTC
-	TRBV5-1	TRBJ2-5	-	CASSLEAETQYF	TGCGCCAGCAGCTTGGAGGCGGAGACCCAGTACTTC
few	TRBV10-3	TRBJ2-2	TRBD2	CATGWTSVDTGELFF	TGTGCCACCGGGTGGACTAGCGTGGACACCGGGGAGCTGTTTTTT
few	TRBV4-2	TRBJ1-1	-	CASSQPDWGIEEAFF	TGTGCCAGCAGCCAGCCCGATTGGGGGATTGAGGAAGCTTTCTTT
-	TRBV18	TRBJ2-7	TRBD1	CASSPTGTAYEQYF	TGTGCCAGCTCACCAACCGGGACAGCCTACGAGCAGTACTTC
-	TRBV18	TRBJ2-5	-	CASSPGPGDQETQYF	TGTGCCAGCTCACCAGGTCCGGGGGACCAAGAGACCCAGTACTTC
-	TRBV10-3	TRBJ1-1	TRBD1	CAISETGGRGRAFF	TGTGCCATCAGTGAAACAGGGGGTCGGGGGAGAGCTTTCTTT
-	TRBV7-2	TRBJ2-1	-	CASSLQLYNEQFF	TGTGCCAGCAGCTTACAACTTTACAATGAGCAGTTCTTC
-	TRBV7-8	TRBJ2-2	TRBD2	CASSLRLAGGFGTGELFF	TGTGCCAGCAGCTTAAGGCTAGCGGGGGGATTTGGCACCGGGGAGCTGTTTTTT
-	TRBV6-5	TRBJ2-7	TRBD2	CASSYQRGAFDEQYF	TGTGCCAGCAGTTACCAGCGGGGGGCTTTCGACGAGCAGTACTTC
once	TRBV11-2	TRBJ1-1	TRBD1	CASSWGQGRSEAFF	TGTGCCAGCAGCTGGGGACAGGGGAGGTCTGAAGCTTTCTTT
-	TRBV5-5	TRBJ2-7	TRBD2	CASSLEFYAGGTEQYF	TGTGCCAGCAGCTTGGAATTCTATGCGGGAGGTACCGAGCAGTACTTC
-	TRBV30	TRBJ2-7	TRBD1	CASQGAYEQYF	TGTGCCTCCCAGGGGGCCTACGAGCAGTACTTC
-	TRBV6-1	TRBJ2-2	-	CATEGVAGELFF	TGTGCCACCGAAGGGGTTGCCGGGGAGCTGTTTTTT
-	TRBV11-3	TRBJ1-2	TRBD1	CASSLAPPGQDSNYGYTF	TGTGCCAGCAGCTTAGCGCCTCCGGGACAGGACTCAAACTATGGCTACACCTTC
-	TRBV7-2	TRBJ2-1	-	CASTARGRDDEQFF	TGTGCCAGCACCGCTCGGGGGAGAGACGATGAGCAGTTCTTC
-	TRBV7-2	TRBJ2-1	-	CASSLAQFNEQFF	TGTGCCAGCAGCTTAGCACAGTTCAATGAGCAGTTCTTC
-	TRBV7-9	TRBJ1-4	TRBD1	CASSLPGQGTEKLFF	TGTGCCAGCAGCTTACCCGGACAGGGGACTGAAAAACTGTTTTTT
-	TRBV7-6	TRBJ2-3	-	CASSPTFVGNTQYF	TGTGCCAGCAGCCCTACTTTCGTCGGCAATACGCAGTATTTT
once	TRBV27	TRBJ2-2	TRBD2	CASSLKRWGGDPLFF	TGTGCCAGCAGCCTCAAGAGGTGGGGAGGGGACCCCCTCTTTTTT
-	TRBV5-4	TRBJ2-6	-	CASSLTAANGANVLTF	TGTGCCAGCAGCTTAACTGCCGCGAATGGGGCCAACGTCCTGACTTTC
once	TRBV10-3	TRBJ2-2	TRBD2	CAMASGPQNTGELFF	TGTGCCATGGCTAGCGGTCCTCAGAACACCGGGGAGCTGTTTTTT
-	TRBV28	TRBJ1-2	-	CASGRAGVGYTF	TGTGCCAGCGGCCGGGCAGGGGTAGGCTACACCTTC
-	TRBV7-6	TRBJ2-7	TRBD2	CASSLGLAGYEQYF	TGTGCCAGCAGCTTAGGTCTAGCGGGCTACGAGCAGTACTTC
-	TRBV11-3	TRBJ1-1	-	CASSPGQNTEAFF	TGTGCCAGCAGTCCCGGTCAGAACACTGAAGCTTTCTTT
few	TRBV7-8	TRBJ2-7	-	CASSFTTGTEQYF	TGTGCCAGCAGCTTCACCACAGGGACCGAGCAGTACTTC
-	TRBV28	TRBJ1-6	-	CASSYSNSPLHF	TGTGCCAGCAGTTACAGTAATTCACCCCTCCACTTT
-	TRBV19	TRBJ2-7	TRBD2	CASRERETSGISYEQYF	TGTGCCAGTAGAGAAAGGGAGACTAGCGGCATCTCCTACGAGCAGTACTTC
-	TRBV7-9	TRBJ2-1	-	CASSLSQNVQGEQFF	TGTGCCAGCAGCTTATCGCAGAACGTCCAAGGTGAGCAGTTCTTC
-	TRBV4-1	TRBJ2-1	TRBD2	CASSPGLLLKLAGTNEQFF	TGCGCCAGCAGCCCCGGACTCCTTTTAAAACTAGCGGGGACTAATGAGCAGTTCTTC
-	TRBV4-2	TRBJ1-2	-	CASSQVGARIAGGYTF	TGTGCCAGCAGCCAAGTGGGAGCCAGGATTGCTGGTGGCTACACCTTC
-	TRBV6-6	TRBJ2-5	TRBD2	CASSYWTSGKETQYF	TGTGCCAGCAGTTACTGGACTAGCGGGAAAGAGACCCAGTACTTC
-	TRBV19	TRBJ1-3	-	CASSSTGDSPGNTIYF	TGTGCCAGTAGTAGCACGGGGGACTCGCCTGGAAACACCATATATTTT
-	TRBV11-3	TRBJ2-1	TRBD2	CASSLDPSGTKFF	TGTGCCAGCAGCTTAGATCCTAGCGGGACAAAGTTCTTC
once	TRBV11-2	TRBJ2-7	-	CASSRPPTRSQQYF	TGTGCCAGCAGCCGACCCCCAACTAGGTCTCAGCAGTACTTC
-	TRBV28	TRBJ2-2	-	CATIYGGSGELFF	TGTGCCACCATCTACGGTGGTTCCGGGGAGCTGTTTTTT